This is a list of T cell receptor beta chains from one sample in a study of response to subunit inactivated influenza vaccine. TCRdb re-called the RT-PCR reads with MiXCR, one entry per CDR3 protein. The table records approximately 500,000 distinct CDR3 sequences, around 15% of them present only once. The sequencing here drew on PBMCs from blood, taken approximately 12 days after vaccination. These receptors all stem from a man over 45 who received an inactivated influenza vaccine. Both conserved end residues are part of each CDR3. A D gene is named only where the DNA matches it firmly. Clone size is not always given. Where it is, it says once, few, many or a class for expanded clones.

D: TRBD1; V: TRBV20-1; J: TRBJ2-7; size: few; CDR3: CSASTGGWYEQYF; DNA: TGCAGTGCTAGTACAGGGGGGTGGTACGAGCAGTACTTC
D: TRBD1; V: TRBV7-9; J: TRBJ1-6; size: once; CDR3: CASSYYRDSNSPLHF; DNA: TGTGCCAGCAGTTACTACCGGGACAGCAATTCACCCCTCCACTTT
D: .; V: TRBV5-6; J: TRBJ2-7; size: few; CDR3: CASSPPGAARIYEQYF; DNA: TGTGCCAGCAGCCCCCCAGGGGCAGCGAGGATCTACGAGCAGTACTTC
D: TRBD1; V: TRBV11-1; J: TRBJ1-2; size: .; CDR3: CASSLGQGLSTGYTF; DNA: TGTGCCAGCAGCCTCGGACAGGGCCTTTCCACGGGCTACACCTTC
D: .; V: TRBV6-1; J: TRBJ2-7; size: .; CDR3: CASSEEVSYEQYF; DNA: TGTGCCAGCAGTGAAGAGGTCTCCTACGAGCAGTACTTC
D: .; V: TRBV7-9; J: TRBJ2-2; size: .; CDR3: CASRNPGLDTGELFF; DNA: TGTGCCAGCAGAAACCCGGGACTGGACACCGGGGAGCTGTTTTTT
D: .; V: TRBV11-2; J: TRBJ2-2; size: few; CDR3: CAQLGEVSGELFF; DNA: TGTGCCCAGCTGGGGGAAGTATCCGGGGAGCTGTTTTTT
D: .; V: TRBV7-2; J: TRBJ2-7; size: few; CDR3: CASSFTGMSYEQYF; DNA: TGTGCCAGCAGCTTTACCGGGATGTCCTACGAGCAGTACTTC
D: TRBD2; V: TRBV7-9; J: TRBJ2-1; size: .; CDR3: CASSLRPAGVTNEQFF; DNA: TGTGCCAGCAGCTTACGACCAGCGGGAGTAACCAATGAGCAGTTCTTC
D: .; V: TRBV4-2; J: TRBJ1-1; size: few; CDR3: CASSQDSGSEAFF; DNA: TGTGCCAGCAGCCAAGATTCGGGCTCTGAAGCTTTCTTT
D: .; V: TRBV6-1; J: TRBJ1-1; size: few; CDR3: CASSHGGTENTEAFF; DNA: TGTGCCAGCAGCCACGGCGGGACGGAGAACACTGAAGCTTTCTTT
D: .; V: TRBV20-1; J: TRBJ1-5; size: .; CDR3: CSAAGPYSNQPQHF; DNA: TGCAGTGCCGCGGGGCCTTATAGCAATCAGCCCCAGCATTTT
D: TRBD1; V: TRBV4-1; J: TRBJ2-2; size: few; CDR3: CASGTGATFTGELFF; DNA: TGCGCCAGCGGGACAGGGGCGACTTTCACCGGGGAGCTGTTTTTT
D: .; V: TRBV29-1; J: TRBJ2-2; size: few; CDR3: CSVDRSNTGELFF; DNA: TGCAGCGTTGACCGCAGCAACACCGGGGAGCTGTTTTTT
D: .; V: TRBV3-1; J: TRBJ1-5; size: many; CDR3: CASSQVQGNQPQHF; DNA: TGTGCCAGCAGCCAAGTGCAAGGGAATCAGCCCCAGCATTTT
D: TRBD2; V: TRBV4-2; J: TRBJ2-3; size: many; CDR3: CASSQVGSFRLADDTDTQYF; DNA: TGTGCCAGCAGCCAAGTTGGGTCTTTTCGACTAGCGGACGACACAGATACGCAGTATTTT
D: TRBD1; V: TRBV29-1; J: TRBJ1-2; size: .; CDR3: CSVRDSLNYGYTF; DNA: TGCAGCGTCCGGGACAGCCTTAACTATGGCTACACCTTC
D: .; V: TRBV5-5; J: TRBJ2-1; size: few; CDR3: CASSATAGSYNEQFF; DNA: TGTGCCAGCAGCGCGACGGCCGGGTCCTACAATGAGCAGTTCTTC
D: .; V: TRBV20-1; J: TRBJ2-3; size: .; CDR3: CSADIGPVADTQYF; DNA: TGCAGTGCTGACATTGGGCCAGTGGCAGATACGCAGTATTTT
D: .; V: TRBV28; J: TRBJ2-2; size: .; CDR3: CASSLGGMSGELFF; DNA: TGTGCCAGCAGTTTAGGGGGCATGTCCGGGGAGCTGTTTTTT
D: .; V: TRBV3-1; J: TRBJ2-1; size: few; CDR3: CASSPGSWNEQFF; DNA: TGTGCCAGCAGCCCCGGGTCTTGGAATGAGCAGTTCTTC
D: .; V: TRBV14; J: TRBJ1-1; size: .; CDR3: CASSQGYGGGKAFF; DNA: TGTGCCAGCAGCCAAGGATACGGTGGGGGGAAAGCTTTCTTT
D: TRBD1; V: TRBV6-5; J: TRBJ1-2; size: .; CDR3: CASSYGGQGHGYTF; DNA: TGTGCCAGCAGTTACGGAGGACAGGGGCATGGCTACACCTTC